This note documents a single T cell receptor (beta chain) sequence. Its antigen is still unknown. The CDR3 contains 15 residues. The germline V and J ends were trimmed by 0 bases and 9 bases, with 19 bases remaining between them. The V gene's germline CDR1 is SGDLS and CDR2 YYNGEE. This sample stems from a study of beta chain features in type 1 diabetes. The sequenced template was cDNA made from the entire isolated RNA. TCRdb keeps only in-frame clones here, not all; method: immunoSEQ multiplex PCR. This table holds 600,000 or so clones, about an eighth found once. Whole-study results and caveats: TCRB CDR3 length was moderately but significantly reduced in all four CD4+ subsets of Type 1 diabetes patients.

The TCR sequence derives from a man aged 30-40 years with type 1 diabetes. Sequencing was done on a sample of naive CD4+ T cells from blood. This chain joins TRBV9 and TRBJ2-7; TRBD2 is a possible D gene (5 bases). The CDR3 here is CASSVAPAAPAGQYF. In nucleotides, the CDR3 is TGTGCCAGCAGCGTAGCCCCGGCGGCTCCGGCGGGGCAGTACTTC.